This T cell receptor (beta chain) was sequenced during a study of blood T cell repertoires in COVID-19 (dated by TCRdb to 2018 to 2021). At the level of the whole study: Samples from collaborators originated in the United States, Italy and Spain and spanned both the acute and convalescent phases of COVID-19. The repertoires were released in a freely available public database meant as a resource for research on the immune response to SARS-CoV-2. Deeply sampled blood TCRbeta repertoires from subjects exposed to, actively infected with, or recovered from COVID-19 were included in the dataset. A de-identified subject ID, COVID-19 status, age in years and sex were almost always included in the sample metadata. The prospective study material was composed of cDNA or gDNA derived from T cells, B-cell-depleted T cells, or PBMCs. Where available, HLA class I and class II types were obtained from metadata supplied by the sample provider rather than from assay-based typing. The samples were drawn from two sources: the first 160 participants of the ongoing ImmuneRACE study, and 1,254 subjects contributed by 6 global collaborators.

Points the paper makes about the study in general: The quantity of clinical and demographic metadata differed by source and by participant and was supplied without curation.

Collaborating institutions collected whole blood in K2EDTA tubes following their own protocols. For TCRbeta analysis, collaborator samples were shipped as frozen whole blood, as isolated PBMCs, or as DNA extracted from either sample type. The immunoSEQ Assay, a bias-controlled multiplex PCR, was used to amplify TCRbeta CDR3 regions from genomic DNA. The authors' analysis ran thus. Nucleated cell counts per sample were estimated from amplification of reference gene primers within the assay. To quantify the absolute abundance of each unique TCRbeta CDR3 rearrangement, sequence reads were collapsed and filtered. Productive Simpson clonality was computed per sample as the square root of Simpson's diversity index over productive rearrangements. TCRdb limited this immuneACCESS table to in-frame rearrangements with V and J called. A share of clones is missing; checked studies link under half to unresolved V genes, and the rest is unexplained. V and J calls and clone size come straight from that table; D and trimming were deduced from the DNA. This sample holds tens of thousands of clones; approximately 82% were observed only once. Over 9.5% of the sample rests with the top ten.

With regard to this clone: It has no known antigen specificity. No base quality values were provided; no much bigger clone lies one nucleotide off.

Material for sequencing was peripheral blood. The clonotype comes from a human donor in a cohort sampled during active COVID-19.

Here the CDR3 is given as CASSAISGTGGRLNTEAFF. The DNA reads TGTGCCAGCAGTGCTATCTCGGGGACAGGGGGCCGGTTGAACACTGAAGCTTTCTTT. The chain is assembled from TRBV6-2 or TRBV6-3 and TRBJ1-1, with 12 bases matching TRBD1. V has 5 bases trimmed and J has 0 bases trimmed; junction bases matching no gene number 13. The CDR3 spans 19 residues, from the cysteine through the phenylalanine. The only DNA kept is the CDR3, 57 bases in frame from the first base. Based on the germline V gene, the CDR1 and CDR2 sequences are MNHEY and SVGEGT.